This T cell receptor (beta chain) was identified in a study of OX40 agonist ivuxolimab in advanced cancers. In its sample, this clone was seen once. Its antigen is not identified. Study outcomes and limitations: Among T cells, CD8+ cells averaged more expanded clones than CD4+ cells.

The repertoire was sequenced with immunoSEQ multiplex PCR; TCRdb's copy has only in-frame clones and lacks some. The sample lists 100,000 or so clones, approximately 90% seen once, with about 0.87% in the top ten. CDR3 length: 13 residues. The junction had 7 bases not matched to a gene; V was cut back by 6 bases and J by 8 bases. Per the germline V gene, CDR1 is KGHSH and CDR2 is LQKENI. The sequencing here drew on CD4+ or CD8+ T cells sorted from blood, taken in a trial of the OX40 agonist ivuxolimab. The sequence was obtained from an adult with an advanced solid tumor such as melanoma, head and neck, liver or kidney cancer. V and J are TRBV18 and TRBJ2-1, with 7 nucleotides matching TRBD2. The CDR3 is CASSQRDGDEQFF. The DNA of the CDR3 is TGTGCCAGCTCCCAGCGGGACGGGGATGAGCAGTTCTTC.